These 26 T cell receptor beta chains came from one sample sequenced in a study of cytomegalovirus exposure and HLA in healthy donors (dated by TCRdb to about 2017). Receptors were amplified or captured by the immunoSEQ multiplex PCR assay. For the multiplex PCR, a mixture combining 60 forward primers for TCR Vbeta segments and 13 reverse primers for TCR Jbeta segments was used. TCRdb limited this immuneACCESS table to in-frame rearrangements with V and J called. A share of clones is missing; checked studies link under half to unresolved V genes, and the rest is unexplained. The table for this sample lists 85,000 to 100,000 clones; around 77% of them were counted only once. The ten largest clones capture less than 8% of the sample. The sequenced material came from PBMCs. The receptors stem from a man in his thirties or forties in good health and CMV-seronegative.

The chain joins TRBV9 to TRBJ2-5; D not resolved. Matching the DNA end better, TRBJ2-7 makes the J call doubtful. From germline, CDR1 is SGDLS and CDR2 YYNGEE. The length of the CDR3 is 15 residues. The CDR3 nucleotides are TGTGCCAGCAGCGTCGGTCCCGACACAAGCCACGAGCAGTACTTC. Translation gives CASSVGPDTSHEQYF.

The gene calls are TRBV4-2 and TRBJ2-3, with D perhaps matching TRBD2 (5 bases). This CDR3 is 13 amino acids long. Trimming stripped 8 bases from V and 5 bases from J, with 14 bases between. Germline V CDR1 and CDR2: LGHNA, YNFKEQ. The CDR3 region is CASGSGRLDTQYF. The CDR3 coding sequence is TGTGCCAGCGGGAGTGGGCGTCTAGATACGCAGTATTTT.

The CDR3 region has the DNA TGTGCCAGCTCACCAAATCCGGGCGGAGCTGAGGGGCAGTTCTTC. It encodes CASSPNPGGAEGQFF. This sequence joins TRBV18 and TRBJ2-1, with a weak D call TRBD2 (5 bases). The V and J ends lost 2 bases and 12 bases respectively, with 20 bases between them. CDR3 length equals 15 residues. CDR1 and CDR2 from the germline V gene are KGHSH and LQKENI.

V and J are TRBV4-3 and TRBJ2-7, with 11 bases lining up with TRBD2. Trimming at V came to 0 bases and at J to 0 bases, leaving 4 bases not matched to a gene. The CDR3 consists of 17 residues. CDR1 LGHNA and CDR2 YSLEER come from the germline V gene. The CDR3 spells CASSQDSLAGGSYEQYF. The CDR3 nucleotides read TGCGCCAGCAGCCAAGACTCCCTAGCGGGGGGCTCCTACGAGCAGTACTTC.

This rearrangement joins TRBV9 to TRBJ1-2; 7 bases are shared with TRBD1. The junction had 17 bases not matched to a gene; V was cut back by 4 bases and J by 5 bases. The CDR3 covers 17 residues. The germline V gene encodes CDR1 SGDLS and CDR2 YYNGEE. The CDR3 loop reads CASSRPSRQGPLYGYTF. The CDR3 bases are TGTGCCAGCAGCCGACCTTCCCGACAGGGCCCCCTTTATGGCTACACCTTC.

V gene TRBV4-2 combines with J gene TRBJ2-7, with D tentatively TRBD1 (6 bases). CDR1 and CDR2 (germline): LGHNA, YNFKEQ. With 4 bases removed from V and 3 bases from J, the gap between germline ends came to 13 bases. The CDR3 has 14 residues. As DNA, the CDR3 is TGTGCCAGCAGCCTAGTCGGGACAAGCTACGAGCAGTACTTC. This translates into CASSLVGTSYEQYF.

The V gene is TRBV5-1, the J gene TRBJ2-5; 10 bases agree with TRBD1. V lost 3 bases, J lost 5 bases, and 4 bases stayed unmatched. Germline assignment: CDR1 SGHRS and CDR2 YFSETQ. The CDR3 runs 14 residues. CDR3 amino acids: CASSSGTGDETQYF. The CDR3 nucleotides are TGCGCCAGCAGCTCCGGGACAGGGGATGAGACCCAGTACTTC.

This chain joins TRBV2 and TRBJ2-7, with a weak D call TRBD2 (5 bases). The V end lost 6 bases, the J end lost 4 bases, and 19 bases lay between the germline ends. This CDR3 has 15 amino acids. Germline assignment: CDR1 SNHLY and CDR2 FYNNEI. The CDR3 sequence: CASSPRDLALYEQYF. The CDR3 nucleotides are TGTGCCAGCAGCCCCCGAGACCTAGCTTTGTACGAGCAGTACTTC.

The V and J genes are TRBV5-6 and TRBJ1-5, with 10 bases that match TRBD1. Germline values: CDR1 SGHDT, CDR2 YYEEEE. V shed 3 bases, J shed 1 base, and the junction held 7 bases outside the gene matches. The CDR3 consists of 17 residues. CDR3 region: CASSSRDRGISNQPQHF. CDR3 nucleotide sequence: TGTGCCAGCAGCTCCCGGGACAGGGGTATAAGCAATCAGCCCCAGCATTTT.

CDR3 DNA sequence: TGTGCCAGCAGTTTACAGGGAGATGCCTATGGCTACACCTTC. The encoded protein is CASSLQGDAYGYTF. The V call is TRBV6-1, the J call TRBJ1-2, with a tentative D call TRBD1 (6 bases). CDR3 length: 14 amino acids. Per germline, CDR1 MNHNS and CDR2 SASEGT. Trimming removed 5 bases at V and 4 bases at J, with 14 bases between.

The chain combines TRBV2 with TRBJ1-2; the match to TRBD1 covers 10 bases. The CDR3 totals 14 residues. CDR1 is SNHLY and CDR2 is FYNNEI in the germline V gene. After removal of 8 bases from V and 5 bases from J, the junction contained 8 bases not matched to a gene. This CDR3 reads CASVRQGAIYGYTF. CDR3 bases: TGTGCCAGCGTCAGACAGGGGGCTATTTATGGCTACACCTTC.

The rearrangement uses TRBV7-8 and TRBJ2-1, with 9 bases that match TRBD1. The CDR3 spans 21 residues. V lost 5 bases and J lost 0; bases outside the gene matches: 20. Germline V CDR1 and CDR2: SGHVS, FQNEAQ. CDR3 residues: CASSRAIGGGQGKHSYNEQFF. As DNA, the CDR3 is TGTGCCAGCAGCCGAGCGATAGGGGGGGGACAGGGAAAACACTCCTACAATGAGCAGTTCTTC.

The V and J genes are TRBV30 and TRBJ2-7; perhaps TRBD2 as D (5 bases). Trimming pared 3 bases from V and 3 bases from J, leaving 15 bases between. Looked up from germline, CDR1 is GTSNPN and CDR2 is SVGIG (reference sequence). This CDR3 is built from 14 residues. CDR3 sequence reads: CAWRSREFRYEQYF. The CDR3 nucleotides are TGTGCCTGGAGGTCGAGGGAGTTTCGCTACGAGCAGTACTTC.

The chain joins TRBV19 to TRBJ2-2; 9 bases agree with TRBD2. V lost 3 bases, J lost 5 bases, and 4 bases stayed unmatched. Germline CDR1 LNHDA, CDR2 SQIVND (reference sequence). The CDR3 totals 15 residues. The CDR3 coding sequence is TGTGCCAGTAGTATTACTGGACTAGCGACCGGGGAGCTGTTTTTT. This translates into CASSITGLATGELFF.

V and J are TRBV30 and TRBJ2-1, with D tentatively TRBD1 (6 bases). From germline, CDR1 is GTSNPN and CDR2 SVGIG (reference sequence). V was shortened by 2 bases and J by 5 bases, with 16 bases between the two germline ends. The CDR3 consists of 15 residues. This CDR3 reads CAWSPGTRSHNEQFF. The CDR3 DNA is TGTGCCTGGAGTCCCGGGACAAGGAGCCACAATGAGCAGTTCTTC. Full variable domain (rest looked up from reference TRBV30 and TRBJ2-1): SQTIHQWPATLVQPVGSPLSLECTVEGTSNPNLYWYRQAAGRGLQLLFYSVGIGQISSEVPQNLSASRPQDRQFILSSKKLLLSDSGFYLCAWSPGTRSHNEQFFGPGTRLTVL.

The gene calls are TRBV7-2 and TRBJ1-1; 7 bases agree with TRBD1. CDR1 SGHTA and CDR2 FQGNSA come from the germline V gene. V lost 4 bases, J lost 4 bases, and 9 bases stayed unmatched. The CDR3 totals 15 residues. CDR3 in DNA: TGTGCCAGCAGCTCATCCCTAACAGGGGCCACTGAAGCTTTCTTT. It encodes CASSSSLTGATEAFF.

J is TRBJ2-1 and V is TRBV7-8; D may be TRBD1 (6 bases). Between the trimmed V and J ends, which lost 5 bases and 8 bases, there was a span of 16 bases. The CDR3 loop spans 14 amino acids. CDR1 SGHVS and CDR2 FQNEAQ come from the germline V gene. Written as DNA, the CDR3 is TGTGCCAGCAGCGCCCAGGGGTTTAGCGATGAGCAGTTCTTC. Protein sequence: CASSAQGFSDEQFF. Combining the CDR3 with reference TRBV7-8 and TRBJ2-1 gives the whole variable domain GAGVSQSPRYKVAKRGQDVALRCDPISGHVSLFWYQQALGQGPEFLTYFQNEAQLDKSGLPSDRFFAERPEGSVSTLKIQRTQQEDSAVYLCASSAQGFSDEQFFGPGTRLTVL.

This rearrangement joins TRBV10-2 to TRBJ1-1; D is perhaps TRBD1 (6 bases). The germline V gene has CDR1 WSHSY and CDR2 SAAADI. The CDR3 is made up of 12 amino acids. The germline V and J ends were trimmed by 6 bases and 8 bases, with 13 bases remaining between them. CDR3 region: CASRVTGTEAFF. In DNA form, the CDR3 reads TGCGCCAGCAGGGTAACAGGGACCGAAGCTTTCTTT.

The rearrangement joins TRBV10-2 to TRBJ2-7; TRBD1 is a possible D gene (5 bases). Trimming left V 7 bases short and J 5 bases short, with 12 bases between. The CDR3 runs 12 residues. Germline CDR1 reads WSHSY; CDR2 reads SAAADI. CDR3 sequence (DNA): TGCGCCAGCACGCAGGGTAGGGACGAGCAGTACTTC. Its translation is CASTQGRDEQYF.

J is TRBJ2-7 and V is TRBV5-1; 14 nucleotides match TRBD2. V lost 2 bases, J lost 4 bases, and 8 bases stayed unmatched. The CDR3 runs to 17 residues. Germline V gene lookup returns CDR1 SGHRS and CDR2 YFSETQ. The CDR3 bases are TGCGCCAGCAGCTTCGGACTAGCGGGAGGCGCCCCATACGAGCAGTACTTC. It specifies CASSFGLAGGAPYEQYF.

This sequence joins TRBV4-2 and TRBJ2-3; 7 bases are a match to TRBD2. CDR1 LGHNA and CDR2 YNFKEQ come from the germline V gene. The CDR3 has 15 amino acids. J lost 5 bases, V lost 0 bases, and 5 bases had no gene match. The CDR3 reads CASSQEGKRGDTQYF. CDR3 nucleotide sequence: TGTGCCAGCAGCCAAGAGGGGAAGCGGGGAGATACGCAGTATTTT.

This clone occurred once. The chain combines TRBV6-6 with TRBJ2-7; D unclear. Germline assignment: CDR1 MNHNY and CDR2 SVGAGI (reference sequence). This CDR3 has 12 residues. The V end was cut by 5 bases, the J end by 1 base, with 6 bases between. The CDR3 DNA is TGTGCCAGCAGTCAGGAATCCTACGAGCAGTACTTC. Its protein product is CASSQESYEQYF.

The DNA for the CDR3 is TGTGCCAGCAGTTACAGCCGGGACAGGGGATGTCCCCTCCACTTT. This gives the protein CASSYSRDRGCPLHF. The rearrangement links TRBV6-6 to TRBJ1-6, with 10 nucleotides matching TRBD1. The V gene end was trimmed by 2 bases and the J gene end by 13 bases; junction bases not matched to a gene: 8. Germline V CDR1 and CDR2: MNHNY, SVGAGI (reference sequence). The CDR3 covers 15 residues.

J is TRBJ2-7 and V is TRBV6-1; 8 bases fit TRBD2. Trimming at V came to 7 bases and at J to 0 bases, leaving 5 bases not matched to a gene. CDR1 and CDR2 (germline): MNHNS, SASEGT. The CDR3 is made up of 14 amino acids. CDR3 sequence: CASKLAAGSYEQYF. CDR3 sequence (DNA): TGTGCCAGCAAACTAGCGGCAGGCTCCTACGAGCAGTACTTC.

The rearrangement uses TRBV10-3 and TRBJ2-7, with 8 bases lining up with TRBD1. This CDR3 has 15 amino acids. Germline V gene sequence: CDR1 ENHRY, CDR2 SYGVKD. After removal of 4 bases from V and 5 bases from J, the junction contained 10 bases not matched to a gene. This CDR3 is CAISVGWTGRDEQYF. The CDR3 coding sequence is TGTGCCATCAGTGTTGGATGGACAGGGCGCGACGAGCAGTACTTC.

The J gene is TRBJ2-5, the V gene TRBV11-2; D remains unclear. The germline CDR1 and CDR2 sequences are SGHAT and FQNNGV. The CDR3 covers 15 residues. With 0 bases removed from V and 5 bases from J, the gap between germline ends came to 13 bases. The DNA for the CDR3 is TGTGCCAGCAGCTTAGATCGAGGAAGTCGGGAGACCCAGTACTTC. The encoded protein is CASSLDRGSRETQYF.